This T cell receptor (beta chain) came from a study of cytomegalovirus exposure and HLA in healthy donors (dated by TCRdb to about 2017). Regarding the complete study: An earlier analysis of fewer than 750 of the donors reported 276 Gb of sequence data and 117 million unique TCR beta sequences obtained from roughly 180 million T cells. Rather than drawing on any new phenotypic data, the later analysis identified candidate immune exposures from TCR beta sequences and the way those sequences occurred across donors. A later genetic analysis used genome-wide SNP genotypes for about 65% of the 666 donors, treating that subset as a discovery cohort. HLA typing covered class I and class II loci at four-digit resolution. On average, 235,054 unique TCR beta nucleotide sequences were sequenced per donor among more than 350 genotyped donors of the cohort, with roughly 18% of those sequences being non-productive. Typing coverage varied by locus: roughly 629-640 donors for A, B, C, DRB1 and DQB1; some 520 for DQA1; over 600 for DPA1; approximately 490 for DPB1. Of the 350 to 400 genotyped donors, approximately 83% fell in the genetic ancestry cluster associated with self-reported Caucasian donors. Donor age, sex, ethnicity and CMV serostatus were collected together with the repertoire data. The study used immunosequencing to profile the T cell repertoires of approximately 690 subjects and linked those repertoires to cytomegalovirus serostatus. An earlier analysis of 587 of the donors used high-throughput TCR beta sequencing to judge whether each TCR beta V gene segment behaved as functional or pseudogenic. To study patterns of TCR occurrence, a later analysis re-analyzed previously published TCR beta repertoires from 550 to 800 donors and added high-resolution HLA genotyping. To predict cytomegalovirus infection status, the study combined high-throughput TCR immunosequencing, statistical association of individual TCRs with disease status, and machine learning. The aim of the study was to test whether cataloging public T cell receptors could identify signatures of past pathogen exposure. Roughly 5 DR-DQ haplotypes were handled as single units for association and clustering because linkage in the cohort was strong. All discovery cohort repertoires had been generated using a single sequencing platform. About 300 gigabases of sequencing data and 80 million or so unique TCR sequences were included in an early release covering about 600 HLA-typed donors. Besides the first cohort of approximately 710 subjects, a separate validation cohort made up of some 110 different subjects was used. The paper as a whole reports these results and caveats: A later analysis found that TCR association rates varied across HLA loci, with DRB1 alleles showing the most associated TCRs and HLA-C alleles the fewest. Roughly uniform sequencing depth across donors was assumed in presence/absence analyses, although this assumption may not hold. Linkage disequilibrium might explain the correlated functional status among segregating V segments, but an unknown experimental factor could not be ruled out. A further reported finding was that TCR beta sequences accurately predicted the HLA-A and HLA-B alleles for most subjects in the first cohort. Some IMGT-functional V segments, including TRBV6-2 and TRBV6-3, could not be distinguished by the 87-base-pair reads and were therefore excluded. The classifier was reported to diagnose cytomegalovirus status with high specificity and sensitivity in both the original and validation cohorts. Most CMV-associated TCR beta chains appeared to be HLA-restricted in a later analysis, and the HLA associations seemed to be driven largely by CMV exposure. A cluster of highly shared sequence variants was judged likely to represent a technical artifact of the sequencing pipeline. Compared with equally common non-associated chains, HLA-associated TCR beta chains in a later analysis were more clonally expanded and had lower generation probabilities. Because HLA typing was unavailable for some donors at each locus, only the typed subset was used in association tests. According to a later analysis, parvovirus B19, influenza, CMV and Epstein-Barr virus appeared linked to several top co-occurrence clusters. The study gave a list of about 170 TCR beta chains associated with cytomegalovirus. When HLA alleles, especially DR and DQ, strongly co-occurred, TCR associations were difficult to assign to individual alleles. According to the authors, the approach could potentially be generalized to other disease states and immunological phenotypes. For the cohort, immune exposure information was limited to CMV serostatus. A later analysis associated 16,951 TCR beta sequences with specific HLA alleles at a false discovery rate of 0.05. In a later genetic analysis, fewer N-insertions in productive TCRs were reported among donors in an Asian-associated ancestry cluster than the roughly 640-donor mean. Because counts were too low, approximately 15 rarely observed V segments, including chromosome 9 orphons, were excluded from the earlier analysis of several hundred of the donors. An earlier analysis of 587 of the donors showed that most TCR beta V segments appeared in productive rearrangements either about 90% or about 30% of the time, which broadly matched IMGT annotations. The cohort was sequenced for TCR beta chains only, and without alpha or paired-chain data the features that could be detected were limited. A later genetic analysis associated a missense DCLRE1C variant with V-gene and J-gene trimming of TCR beta chains, and an independent cohort replicated the association. A few of the identified cytomegalovirus-associated TCR beta chains were confirmed in vitro to be specific for cytomegalovirus antigens. Most TCR sequences were seen in very few donors, while some public TCRs were found in many individuals.

Receptor libraries were prepared by the immunoSEQ multiplex PCR assay. A mixture of 60 forward primers for TCR Vbeta segments and 13 reverse primers for TCR Jbeta segments was used in the multiplex PCR. The CDR3 region of rearranged TCR beta genes was amplified from genomic DNA with a multiplex PCR assay. The amplified TCR beta libraries were sequenced on the Illumina HiSeq System as 87-base-pair reads. The study's processing was this. In a later analysis, tens of millions of unique TCR beta chains were counted across the roughly 610 repertoires, and approximately 11 million of these chains were shared by at least two donors. A nearest-neighbor algorithm error-corrected the raw reads and collapsed the reads into unique sequences, merging closely related sequences to remove PCR and sequencing errors. To assign V, D and J gene segments, CDR3 sequences were aligned to IMGT reference sequences. For a sequence to be retained, a match of at least six nucleotides to both a V gene segment and a J gene segment was required. Rearrangements were classified as productive when the CDR3 lacked stop codons and remained in frame with V and J, and all other rearrangements were classified as non-productive. CDR3 was defined by IMGT convention, running from the second conserved V-encoded cysteine to the conserved J-encoded phenylalanine. In an earlier analysis of roughly 610 of the donors, sequences lacking an unambiguous match to a single V gene segment were excluded. An earlier analysis of 450 to 650 of the donors called V segments functional above 56.7% productive rearrangements and segregating when the between-donor standard deviation exceeded 5%. A statistical classification framework was built for diagnosing cytomegalovirus status from the catalog of TCR beta chain sequences. In a later analysis, V and J genes were assigned by comparing TCR nucleotide sequences against IMGT/GENE-DB human TR gene sequences. The TCRdist pipeline was used in a later analysis to assign CDR3 sequences and most-parsimonious VDJ recombination scenarios. In a later analysis, each TCR beta chain was defined by its CDR3 amino acid sequence together with its V-gene family, and reads lacking a unique V-gene family were excluded. As a way to deal with suspected cross-contamination and a sequencing artifact, a later analysis dropped 592 nucleotide sequences that were highly shared and had low generation probability. In a later analysis, a clonal expansion index for each public chain was calculated from normalized within-repertoire ranks of inferred template counts. In a later analysis, generation probabilities were computed with a VDJ recombination model fitted to out-of-frame rearrangements, and the resulting probabilities were checked against IGoR. Hypergeometric tests were used in a later analysis to score TCR-TCR, TCR-HLA and TCR-CMV co-occurrence, with a repertoire-size bias correction applied to the TCR pairs. A later analysis estimated false discovery rates by permuting HLA or CMV assignments 20 times. In a later analysis, co-occurring TCRs were grouped with DBSCAN, and TCRdist sequence similarity was added when clustering was performed within HLA-allele-positive subsets. Repertoires with fewer than 30,000 or more than 120,000 public chains were left out of co-occurrence clustering, as were several repertoires with anomalous nucleotide sharing. In TCRdb, the immuneACCESS table is reduced to in-frame sequences with V and J assigned. These tables do not hold every clone; where another copy was compared, an unresolved V gene accounts for under half, and the others remain unexplained. V and J calls and clone size come straight from that table; D and trimming were deduced from the DNA. In this sample the table shows 90,000 to 100,000 clones, roughly 10% of which occur a single time. The top ten hold roughly 4.7% of the sample.

The cohort comprised fewer than 700 healthy bone marrow donors. Cohort members were all nominally healthy when sampled, although unrecorded immune exposures were likely present. The donor tested CMV seropositive, placing the donor among the 289 seropositive members of the cohort. A peripheral blood sample was collected from each donor, and TCR beta sequencing was performed on peripheral blood mononuclear cells. Genomic DNA was extracted from the blood cell samples with the Qiagen DNeasy Blood Extraction Kit. V lost 0 bases and J lost 5 bases; the stretch between them is 10 bases long. The germline V gene gives CDR1 as SGHRS and CDR2 as YFSETQ. The CDR3 measures 14 amino acids from cysteine to phenylalanine. Only CDR3 DNA remains: 42 bases, in frame from the first base. Concerning this clone itself: Its antigen target is currently unknown. No much larger clonotype is one base removed from it; base qualities were not supplied.

The sequence joins TRBV5-1 to TRBJ2-3; TRBD2 is perhaps the D gene, given 5 matching bases. The specimen sequenced was PBMCs. This sequence was found in a man aged 50 to 60 in good health and CMV-seropositive. The CDR3 loop reads CASSLGRAGDTQYF. In nucleotide form, the sequence is TGCGCCAGCAGCTTGGGGCGGGCAGGAGATACGCAGTATTTT.